These 27 T cell receptor beta chains were sequenced from one sample in a study of regulatory T cells in long-lasting Graves disease. Combining iRepertoire HTBI primers with Arm-PCR of CDR3 regions, the authors built TCR beta libraries. TCRdb called the multiplex PCR reads again in MiXCR, with one record for every CDR3 protein. This table has 680,000 or so distinct CDR3 sequences, 16% appearing once. The time point was: newly diagnosed GD, antithyroid drugs for less than 3 months. The TCR library was made from RNA extracted from PBMCs. The sample also formed part of further work on T cells in Graves' hyperthyroidism and ophthalmopathy.

The source was peripheral blood mononuclear cells (PBMCs), collected at new diagnosis, from a patient treated with antithyroid drugs. The receptor set was obtained from a woman aged 30 to 39 with Graves disease.

This clonotype was observed a handful of times. The CDR3 loop is CSQSSYNEQFF. CDR3 bases: TGCAGTCAGAGCTCCTACAATGAGCAGTTCTTC. The chain couples TRBV20-1 to TRBJ2-1; D is uncertain. The CDR3 length is 11 residues. Germline lookup yields CDR1 DFQATT and CDR2 SNEGSKA (reference sequence). Trimming cost V 8 bases and J 0 bases, with 5 bases left between them.

This chain connects TRBV20-1 to TRBJ1-2; possible D gene TRBD1, 5 bases. Trimming removed 6 bases at V and 13 bases at J, with 24 bases between. Germline V CDR1 and CDR2: DFQATT, SNEGSKA (reference sequence). The CDR3 loop spans 13 amino acids. CDR3 DNA sequence: TGCAGTGCCACCCCGGGGGGGGACTACCGTGCCACCTTC. Protein sequence: CSATPGGDYRATF.

This clonotype was detected ten times or more. The chain couples TRBV7-8 to TRBJ2-7, with 7 nucleotides matching TRBD2. The CDR3 is 16 amino acids. The ends lost 0 bases at V and 0 bases at J; junction bases unmatched: 5. CDR1 and CDR2 (germline): SGHVS, FQNEAQ. CDR3 amino acids: CASSLAGAGSSYEQYF. The CDR3 nucleotides are TGTGCCAGCAGCTTAGCCGGAGCGGGGAGCTCCTACGAGCAGTACTTC.

Written as DNA, the CDR3 is TGTGCCAGTCACCCGCGTGGAGGCGACAGGGTCGATCAGCCCCAGCATTTT. This translates into CASHPRGGDRVDQPQHF. The chain uses TRBV19 and TRBJ1-5; 7 bases are a match to TRBD1. Germline V gene lookup returns CDR1 LNHDA and CDR2 SQIVND (reference sequence). The trim removed 8 bases at V and 5 bases at J, leaving 18 bases unmatched. The CDR3 length is 17 residues.

In its sample, this clonotype was seen a few times. The V call is TRBV4-1, the J call TRBJ2-7, with D hard to call. Germline V gives CDR1 MGHRA, CDR2 YSYEKL. This CDR3 comprises 16 residues. The V gene lost 4 bases and the J gene lost 1 base, with 17 bases spanning the gap. In DNA form, the CDR3 reads TGCGCCAGCAGCCCCGATCCAGGAATGTTGTCCTACGAGCAGTACTTC. Protein sequence: CASSPDPGMLSYEQYF.

At least ten counts were recorded for this clonotype. V gene TRBV7-9 combines with J gene TRBJ1-5, with 10 bases matching TRBD1. V lost 6 bases and J lost 5; bases outside the gene matches: 4. The CDR3 loop spans 14 amino acids. In germline, CDR1 is SEHNR, CDR2 FQNEAQ (reference sequence). The CDR3 sequence is CASRNGQGDQPQHF. CDR3 DNA: TGTGCCAGCAGGAACGGACAGGGGGATCAGCCCCAGCATTTT.

This clonotype came up a few times. CDR3 sequence: CASSHTGFGETQYF. The CDR3 bases are TGTGCCAGCAGTCATACAGGGTTTGGAGAGACCCAGTACTTC. The chain links TRBV25-1 to TRBJ2-1, with D possibly being TRBD1 (6 bases). The J call may be wrong; the DNA end is better matched by TRBJ2-5. Germline-derived CDR1 and CDR2 are MGHDK and SYGVNS. The CDR3 runs 14 residues.

This clonotype was counted many times. This rearrangement joins TRBV2 to TRBJ2-7; tentative D call: TRBD1 (5 bases). The germline V gene encodes CDR1 SNHLY and CDR2 FYNNEI. With 5 bases removed from V and 3 bases from J, the gap between germline ends came to 17 bases. CDR3 length equals 15 residues. The CDR3 reads CASSQRGSSGYEQYF. CDR3 nucleotides: TGTGCCAGCAGTCAAAGGGGCAGCTCAGGCTACGAGCAGTACTTC.

This clonotype appeared many times. This chain connects TRBV28 to TRBJ2-4; 9 positions agree with TRBD1. The V gene's germline CDR1 is MDHEN and CDR2 SYDVKM. The CDR3 has 17 amino acids. V dropped 3 bases and J dropped 2; count of bases not matched to a gene: 8. The CDR3: CASSLRNRGPSKNIQYF. For the CDR3, the DNA is TGTGCCAGCAGTTTGAGGAACAGGGGGCCGTCCAAAAACATTCAGTACTTC.

This clonotype is a singleton in its sample. The chain combines TRBV5-1 with TRBJ2-7; a weak D match, TRBD2 (6 bases). Germline lookup yields CDR1 SGHRS and CDR2 YFSETQ. The V and J ends lost 0 bases and 3 bases respectively, with 10 bases between them. This CDR3 has 14 residues. CDR3 amino acids: CASSLGGESYEQYF. The DNA of the CDR3 is TGCGCCAGCAGCTTGGGGGGGGAGAGCTACGAGCAGTACTTC.

This clonotype was seen at least ten times. CDR3 protein: CASSLNGDSHYGYTF. In DNA, the CDR3 is TGTGCCAGCAGCCTCAACGGGGACAGCCACTATGGCTACACCTTC. J is TRBJ1-2 and V is TRBV28, with 7 bases fitting TRBD1. The germline V gene encodes CDR1 MDHEN and CDR2 SYDVKM. Trimming took 6 bases from V and 3 from J; bases not matched to a gene: 10. The CDR3 loop spans 15 amino acids.

The chain combines TRBV7-2 with TRBJ2-5; TRBD2 matches at 8 bases. Germline CDR1 reads SGHTA; CDR2 reads FQGNSA. This CDR3 region has 15 residues. V lost 5 bases to trimming and J lost 4 bases; unmatched junction nucleotides: 9. CDR3 nucleotides: TGTGCCAGCAGCGTGGCGGGGGGCTCACTAGAGACCCAGTACTTC. Its protein product is CASSVAGGSLETQYF.

Details on this clonotype: Its ends do not fully match the called genes, so a read error is possible. The CDR3 sequence is CAGSVGLAGNIQYF. CDR3 sequence (DNA): TGTGCCGGGAGTGTCGGATTGGCGGGAAACATTCAGTACTTC. This sequence joins TRBV30 and TRBJ2-4; D perhaps matches TRBD2 (5 bases). CDR3 length equals 14 residues. Germline V gene sequence: CDR1 GTSNPN, CDR2 SVGIG (reference sequence).

Ten or more counts support this clonotype. The V call is TRBV6-1, the J call TRBJ2-7; no clear D. The germline gives CDR1 MNHNS, CDR2 SASEGT. The CDR3 consists of 11 residues. Trimming took off 3 bases at V and 11 bases at J, with 11 bases between the two ends. The CDR3 sequence: CASSDLWLKYF. CDR3 nucleotides: TGTGCCAGCAGTGACCTCTGGTTGAAGTACTTC.

This clonotype was observed a handful of times. The chain recombines TRBV10-1 with TRBJ2-1; TRBD1 or TRBD2 may be the D gene (5 bases each). The germline CDR1 and CDR2 sequences are WNHNN and SYGVQD (reference sequence). V was trimmed by 2 bases and J by 7 bases, leaving 12 bases between them. The CDR3 has 14 residues. CDR3 loop: CASSEGGSLNEQFF. As DNA, the CDR3 is TGCGCCAGCAGTGAGGGGGGATCGCTGAATGAGCAGTTCTTC.

This clonotype occurred a few times. Here the CDR3 DNA reads TGTGCCAGCAGCCGTCAGGGGACAGTAGAGACCCAGTACTTC. Encoded protein: CASSRQGTVETQYF. The rearrangement uses TRBV5-5 and TRBJ2-5; 7 bases line up with TRBD1. Germline V gene data show CDR1 as SGHKS and CDR2 as YYEKEE (reference sequence). The CDR3 spans 14 residues. V gave up 4 bases and J gave up 4 bases; unmatched junction bases: 7.

A few counts support this clonotype. The chain has TRBV30 and TRBJ2-3, with D possibly matching TRBD2 (7 bases). This CDR3 has 15 residues. Looked up from germline, CDR1 is GTSNPN and CDR2 is SVGIG (reference sequence). V was pared by 1 base and J by 5 bases, with 16 bases between. Written as DNA, the CDR3 is TGTGCCTGGAGTGGGGGGGCCGCGGGAGAAGATACGCAGTATTTT. This codes for CAWSGGAAGEDTQYF. The entire variable domain, with the rest obtained from reference TRBV30 and TRBJ2-3, is as follows: SQTIHQWPATLVQPVGSPLSLECTVEGTSNPNLYWYRQAAGRGLQLLFYSVGIGQISSEVPQNLSASRPQDRQFILSSKKLLLSDSGFYLCAWSGGAAGEDTQYFGPGTRLTVL.

There are many counts of this clonotype. The rearrangement uses TRBV28 and TRBJ1-1; unclear D gene. The germline V gene has CDR1 MDHEN and CDR2 SYDVKM. The CDR3 is made up of 14 amino acids. V lost 1 base and J 0 bases, leaving 6 bases between the germline ends. CDR3 sequence: CASSLFSMNTEAFF. The CDR3, as DNA: TGTGCCAGCAGTTTATTCTCCATGAACACTGAAGCTTTCTTT.

Many counts were recorded for this clonotype. The chain links TRBV2 to TRBJ1-1; D is undetermined. Germline-derived CDR1 and CDR2 are SNHLY and FYNNEI. The CDR3 extends over 12 amino acids. V was cut by 6 bases and J by 11 bases, with 16 bases left in between. The CDR3 here is CASRNMGSRAFF. The CDR3 DNA sequence: TGTGCCAGCAGAAACATGGGCTCGAGGGCTTTCTTT.

Comments on this clonotype: Compared with germline, one end of the junction differs, possibly owing to a read error. The chain uses TRBV9 and TRBJ1-3; D might be TRBD1 (5 bases). Germline V gene sequence: CDR1 SGDLS, CDR2 YYNGEE. The CDR3 contains 15 residues. This chain's CDR3 is CVSSVGAERGNTIYF. The CDR3 region has the DNA TGTGTCAGCAGCGTAGGGGCAGAAAGAGGAAACACCATATATTTT.

The V and J genes are TRBV7-3 and TRBJ2-3; either TRBD1 or TRBD2 may fit D (5 bases each). The CDR3 extends over 14 amino acids. The germline V gene encodes CDR1 SGHTA and CDR2 FQGTGA. Trimming cost V 4 bases and J 8 bases, with 16 bases left between them. The CDR3 bases are TGTGCCAGCAGCTCCTACCGTGACGGGGCTACGCAGTATTTT. Protein: CASSSYRDGATQYF.

On this clonotype: A much bigger clone sits one base away, suggesting this may be a read error. This chain joins TRBV6-4 and TRBJ2-2, with D perhaps TRBD2 (5 bases). Germline-derived CDR1 and CDR2 are MRHNA and SNTAGT. The CDR3 runs to 13 residues. Here the CDR3 reads CVTSASNTGEPFF. CDR3 in DNA: TGTGTCACGTCGGCGTCGAACACCGGGGAGCCGTTTTTT.

There are many counts of this clonotype. The V call is TRBV7-9, the J call TRBJ1-1; 9 nucleotides align to TRBD1. J gave up 5 bases and V 5 bases, and 3 bases lay outside the gene matches. The CDR3 has 13 residues. The germline gives CDR1 SEHNR, CDR2 FQNEAQ (reference sequence). The CDR3 loop reads CASSRDRETEAFF. CDR3 sequence (DNA): TGTGCCAGCAGCCGGGACAGGGAGACTGAAGCTTTCTTT.

This clonotype was seen repeatedly, ten times or more. The V gene is TRBV6-1, the J gene TRBJ2-7; a possible D gene is TRBD1 (5 bases). Germline V gene lookup returns CDR1 MNHNS and CDR2 SASEGT. The CDR3 runs to 12 residues. Trimming shortened V by 2 bases and J by 6 bases, and 8 bases separated the two germline ends. This CDR3 reads CASSESRVEQYF. The CDR3 coding sequence is TGTGCCAGCAGTGAAAGCAGGGTCGAGCAGTACTTC.

The J gene is TRBJ2-3, the V gene TRBV27, with TRBD2 matching over 14 bases. V lost 6 bases, J lost 2 bases, and 13 bases stayed unmatched. The CDR3 loop spans 19 amino acids. The germline gives CDR1 MNHEY, CDR2 SMNVEV (reference sequence). Here the CDR3 DNA reads TGTGCCAGCAGCCCACCGGGCAGGGGACTAGCGGGAGTCACAGATACGCAGTATTTT. Translating it yields CASSPPGRGLAGVTDTQYF.

The rearrangement uses TRBV19 and TRBJ1-5; D uncertain. Germline lookup yields CDR1 LNHDA and CDR2 SQIVND (reference sequence). V dropped 5 bases and J dropped 5 bases, with 10 bases sitting between them. The CDR3 is 13 residues long. This CDR3 is CASSSETYQPQHF. The CDR3 bases are TGTGCCAGTAGTTCCGAAACTTATCAGCCCCAGCATTTT.

This clonotype was recorded at least ten times. The chain employs TRBV6-9 and TRBJ1-2; D gene unclear. Germline CDR1 MNHGY, CDR2 SVAAGI. The CDR3 consists of 18 residues. V was shortened by 3 bases and J by 0 bases, with 20 bases between the two germline ends. The CDR3 reads CASSYDSPFRTTNYGYTF. The CDR3 nucleotides read TGTGCCAGCAGTTACGACTCCCCCTTCAGGACCACTAACTATGGCTACACCTTC.